This is a list of T cell receptor beta chains from one sample in a study of blood T cell repertoires in COVID-19. Some clones are missing from TCRdb's copy, which holds only in-frame ones; the method was immunoSEQ multiplex PCR. This table holds 55,000 to 80,000 clones, roughly three quarters found once. The source material was peripheral blood. Receptor source: a woman of 80 years or more with active or convalescent COVID-19. Both conserved end residues are part of each CDR3. Each record gives: CDR3 protein, CDR3 DNA, V gene, D gene, clone size, CDR3 length, J gene. A D gene is named only where the DNA matches it firmly. Rows may omit the clone size; those that give it use once, few, many or a size class.

CATSPSGTGGTGELFF TGTGCCACCAGCCCGTCCGGGACAGGGGGCACCGGGGAGCTGTTTTTT TRBV3-1/TRBV3-2 TRBD1 NA 16 TRBJ2-2
CASSIAGGNQPQHF TGTGCCAGTAGTATAGCAGGGGGCAATCAGCCCCAGCATTTT TRBV19 NA NA 14 TRBJ1-5
CASSLAGTGGTWKKLFF TGTGCCAGCAGCTTAGCAGGGACAGGGGGAACGTGGAAAAAACTGTTTTTT TRBV7-9 TRBD1 once 17 TRBJ1-4
CASSLQGTSGAPTDTQYF TGTGCCAGCAGCCTACAAGGTACTAGCGGGGCACCAACAGATACGCAGTATTTT TRBV9 TRBD2 NA 18 TRBJ2-3
CASSSLQGIYGYTF TGTGCCAGCAGCTCCCTACAGGGGATCTATGGCTACACCTTC TRBV7-9 TRBD1 NA 14 TRBJ1-2
CASSIGTGGYYGYTF TGCGCCAGCAGCATCGGCACAGGGGGCTACTATGGCTACACCTTC TRBV5-1 TRBD1 NA 15 TRBJ1-2
CASSPTPAGVTSLNTEAFF TGTGCCAGCAGCCCCACCCCAGCAGGCGTCACTTCCTTGAACACTGAAGCTTTCTTT TRBV7-6 NA NA 19 TRBJ1-1
CASSEGTGYSLNYGYTF TGCGCCAGCAGCGAAGGGACAGGGTACTCCTTAAACTATGGCTACACCTTC TRBV5-1 TRBD1 NA 17 TRBJ1-2
CASSLTPVTAFF TGTGCCAGCAGTCTTACCCCGGTAACGGCTTTCTTT TRBV6-5 NA NA 12 TRBJ1-1
CASSPGTGFYGYTF TGTGCCAGCAGCCCCGGGACAGGCTTCTATGGCTACACCTTC TRBV3-1/TRBV3-2 TRBD1 few 14 TRBJ1-2
CASSLGGAGATNYGYTF TGTGCCAGCAGCTTAGGAGGGGCAGGGGCGACAAACTATGGCTACACCTTC TRBV7-2 NA once 17 TRBJ1-2
CASSLRAAGGSTDTQYF TGTGCCAGCAGCCTTAGGGCGGCGGGGGGCTCCACAGATACGCAGTATTTT TRBV3-1/TRBV3-2 TRBD2 NA 17 TRBJ2-3
CAITPRTRTIGYTF TGTGCCATCACCCCTAGGACAAGAACTATTGGCTACACCTTC TRBV28 NA NA 14 TRBJ1-2
CASSYTSNQPQHF TGTGCCAGCAGCTACACTAGCAATCAGCCCCAGCATTTT TRBV11-2 NA few 13 TRBJ1-5
CASSRDRDNSPLHF TGTGCCAGTAGCCGGGACAGGGATAATTCACCCCTCCACTTT TRBV19 TRBD1 NA 14 TRBJ1-6
CASSLWRNTEAFF TGTGCCAGCAGCCTGTGGAGGAACACTGAAGCTTTCTTT TRBV14 NA NA 13 TRBJ1-1
CASSEAGLGGWETQYF TGTGCCAGCAGTGAAGCGGGACTGGGGGGTTGGGAGACCCAGTACTTC TRBV6-1 NA NA 16 TRBJ2-5
CASSTDRGREQYF TGTGCCAGCAGCACGGACAGGGGGCGTGAGCAGTACTTC TRBV12-3/TRBV12-4 TRBD1 few 13 TRBJ2-7
CASSLGQGVNEQYF TGTGCCAGCAGCCTTGGACAGGGGGTTAACGAGCAGTACTTC TRBV7-9 TRBD1 NA 14 TRBJ2-7
CAWNRETEAFF TGTGCCTGGAACAGGGAAACTGAAGCTTTCTTT TRBV30 NA NA 11 TRBJ1-1
CASSRKSQGETQYF TGTGCCAGCAGTCGGAAATCCCAGGGGGAGACCCAGTACTTC TRBV6-5 NA NA 14 TRBJ2-5
CASRTGGENTEAFF TGTGCCAGCAGAACGGGGGGGGAGAACACTGAAGCTTTCTTT TRBV6-6 NA once 14 TRBJ1-1
CASSLGTSTDTQYF TGTGCCAGCAGCTTAGGCACAAGCACAGATACGCAGTATTTT TRBV11-2 NA NA 14 TRBJ2-3
CASSAGTARNTIYF TGCGCCAGCAGCGCCGGGACAGCTCGAAACACCATATATTTT TRBV5-1 TRBD1 NA 14 TRBJ1-3
CASSLNSRYNEKLFF TGTGCCAGCAGTTTGAATAGCAGATATAATGAAAAACTGTTTTTT TRBV27 NA NA 15 TRBJ1-4
CASSLGQGGPEAFF TGTGCCAGCAGCTTAGGACAGGGGGGCCCTGAAGCTTTCTTT TRBV7-9 TRBD1 NA 14 TRBJ1-1
CASGRMRDRFTSTDTQYF TGTGCTAGTGGTCGAATGAGGGACAGGTTTACTAGCACAGATACGCAGTATTTT TRBV12-5 TRBD1 NA 18 TRBJ2-3
CASSQDRESEAFF TGCGCCAGCAGCCAAGATCGGGAATCTGAAGCTTTCTTT TRBV4-1 NA NA 13 TRBJ1-1
CASSLTGTGDTGELFF TGTGCCAGCAGCTTAACCGGGACAGGGGACACCGGGGAGCTGTTTTTT TRBV5-4 TRBD1 once 16 TRBJ2-2
CASSPQGYTEAFF TGTGCCAGCAGCCCGCAGGGATACACTGAAGCTTTCTTT TRBV3-1/TRBV3-2 NA few 13 TRBJ1-1
CASSLDGQSRVNGYTF TGTGCCAGCAGCTTAGATGGGCAAAGCAGGGTAAATGGCTACACCTTC TRBV11-2 NA NA 16 TRBJ1-2
CASSGDKRDQPQHF TGTGCCAGCAGCGGTGATAAGAGAGATCAGCCCCAGCATTTT TRBV12-1 NA NA 14 TRBJ1-5
CASSYSGTGNYGYTF TGTGCCAGCAGTTACTCTGGGACAGGGAACTATGGCTACACCTTC TRBV6-5 TRBD1 NA 15 TRBJ1-2
CASSFRTANTEAFF TGTGCCAGCAGTTTTCGGACAGCGAACACTGAAGCTTTCTTT TRBV27 NA few 14 TRBJ1-1
CASSLVSWGGTDTQYF TGTGCCAGCAGCTTAGTTTCATGGGGGGGGACAGATACGCAGTATTTT TRBV7-8 TRBD2 NA 16 TRBJ2-3
CASIAGTGFLLGTEAFF TGCGCCAGCATCGCCGGGACAGGGTTTTTATTAGGAACTGAAGCTTTCTTT TRBV10-1 TRBD1 NA 17 TRBJ1-1
CAISEQAEAFF TGTGCCATCAGTGAGCAGGCTGAAGCTTTCTTT TRBV10-3 NA NA 11 TRBJ1-1
CASSVATSGITDTQYF TGTGCCAGCAGCGTAGCGACTAGCGGAATCACAGATACGCAGTATTTT TRBV9 TRBD2 NA 16 TRBJ2-3
CASDVGQGTEAFF TGTGCCAGTGACGTGGGGCAGGGCACTGAAGCTTTCTTT TRBV19 NA once 13 TRBJ1-1
CATSDPRGTGDTQYF TGTGCCACCAGTGACCCTAGAGGCACCGGAGATACGCAGTATTTT TRBV24-1 NA NA 15 TRBJ2-3
CASSIRAPTNTGELFF TGTGCCAGTAGTATCCGAGCGCCGACGAACACCGGGGAGCTGTTTTTT TRBV19 NA many 16 TRBJ2-2
CASSPDRGRAYGYTF TGTGCCAGCAGCCCAGACAGGGGGCGCGCCTATGGCTACACCTTC TRBV7-2 TRBD1 few 15 TRBJ1-2
CASKRSPVSGNTIYF TGTGCCAGCAAGAGGTCCCCGGTCTCTGGAAACACCATATATTTT TRBV6-5 NA once 15 TRBJ1-3
CASSLSRSPRDTQYF TGTGCTAGCAGCTTATCCCGAAGCCCCAGGGATACGCAGTATTTT TRBV7-7 NA NA 15 TRBJ2-3
CASSFQGHTEAFF TGTGCCAGCAGCTTCCAGGGGCACACTGAAGCTTTCTTT TRBV7-2 NA NA 13 TRBJ1-1
CASSYGQGNQPQHF TGTGCCAGCAGTTACGGACAGGGGAATCAGCCCCAGCATTTT TRBV6-2/TRBV6-3 TRBD1 NA 14 TRBJ1-5
CASSFGTGGDEQYF TGTGCCAGCAGTTTTGGGACAGGGGGTGACGAGCAGTACTTC TRBV6-5 TRBD1 NA 14 TRBJ2-7
CASSGGTLRQELFF TGCGCCAGCAGCGGGGGGACGTTACGACAGGAGCTGTTTTTT TRBV4-1 NA NA 14 TRBJ2-2
CASSPGTSGQDDTQYF TGTGCCAGCAGCCCCGGGACTAGCGGGCAGGACGATACGCAGTATTTT TRBV11-3 TRBD2 NA 16 TRBJ2-3
CASSPLFGTGPRDTQYF TGTGCCAGCAGCCCGCTATTCGGGACAGGGCCGAGAGATACGCAGTATTTT TRBV5-4 TRBD1 NA 17 TRBJ2-3
CASSIGTSGTSYNEQFF TGTGCCAGTAGTATAGGTACTAGCGGGACCTCCTACAATGAGCAGTTCTTC TRBV19 TRBD2 NA 17 TRBJ2-1
CASSTLGADPANYGYTF TGTGCCAGCAGTACCCTGGGGGCAGATCCAGCTAACTATGGCTACACCTTC TRBV2 NA NA 17 TRBJ1-2
CASSLAMTGNSGNTIYF TGTGCCAGCAGCTTGGCCATGACAGGGAACTCTGGAAACACCATATATTTT TRBV5-4 TRBD1 NA 17 TRBJ1-3
CASSRTGSKGYTF TGTGCCAGCAGCAGGACAGGGTCGAAGGGCTACACCTTC TRBV9 TRBD1 NA 13 TRBJ1-2
CASSAGTVPANYGYTF TGCGCCAGCAGCGCCGGGACAGTCCCGGCTAACTATGGCTACACCTTC TRBV5-1 TRBD1 NA 16 TRBJ1-2
CASSQDPSGRGELFF TGTGCCAGCAGCCAAGATCCCAGCGGGAGGGGGGAGCTGTTTTTT TRBV3-1/TRBV3-2 TRBD2 NA 15 TRBJ2-2